Included here is one T cell receptor (beta chain) sequence, with context. As yet, its antigen is unknown. With 3 bases clipped from V and 4 bases from J, the junction kept 7 bases outside the gene matches. CDR1 is SQVTM and CDR2 is ANQGSEA in the germline V gene. The CDR3 is 15 residues long. This entry comes from a study of T cells in Graves' hyperthyroidism and ophthalmopathy. Findings and limits, study-wide: Blood also contained most expanded thyroid clonotypes above 0.001.

The investigators amplified TCR beta CDR3 regions from RNA transcripts. RT-PCR in the first round (using the HTBI primer set) targeted the TCR CDR3. Each CDR3 protein is one row after TCRdb ran MiXCR on the multiplex PCR reads. Of about 400,000 distinct CDR3 sequences in the sample, over 11% were seen once. The sequence was collected from a man aged 50-59 years with Graves' ophthalmopathy. Source material: blood. The V gene is TRBV29-1, the J gene TRBJ1-5; 9 positions match TRBD1. CDR3 nucleotide sequence: TGCAGCGTTGAGGACAGGGGAATTATAAATCAGCCCCAGCATTTT. This codes for CSVEDRGIINQPQHF. The variable domain in full, completed from reference TRBV29-1 and TRBJ1-5, reads SAVISQKPSRDICQRGTSLTIQCQVDSQVTMMFWYRQQPGQSLTLIATANQGSEATYESGFVIDKFPISRPNLTFSTLTVSNMSPEDSSIYLCSVEDRGIINQPQHFGDGTRLSIL.